The rows below give T cell receptor beta chains drawn from one sample of a study of T cells expressing NK-cell markers. TCRdb re-called the 5' RACE reads; every CDR3 protein appears as one record, without DNA. This repertoire comprises about 180,000 distinct CDR3 sequences; its ten largest clones make up about a fifth. Sequenced: blood T cells: a sorted CD56 or NKG2C T cell subset, CD4+ or CD8+ T cells, or bulk PBMC T cells (not recorded which). These receptors all come from a woman between 18 and 69 years old in good health. Both conserved end residues are part of each CDR3. Each record gives: J gene, CDR3 length, V gene, CDR3 protein.

j_gene: TRBJ1-3
len: 15
v_gene: TRBV28
CDR3aa: CASSPGTAYGNTIYF

j_gene: TRBJ1-1
len: 14
v_gene: TRBV3-1
CDR3aa: CASSQRTANTEAFF

j_gene: TRBJ2-7
len: 14
v_gene: TRBV18
CDR3aa: CASSQGSLGYEQYF

j_gene: TRBJ2-7
len: 14
v_gene: TRBV4-1
CDR3aa: CASSPERGGYEQYF

j_gene: TRBJ2-7
len: 16
v_gene: TRBV20-1
CDR3aa: CSARPSPRQTEGEQYF

j_gene: TRBJ2-5
len: 16
v_gene: TRBV5-8
CDR3aa: CASRRPGQIRQETQYF

j_gene: TRBJ1-6
len: 16
v_gene: TRBV20-1
CDR3aa: CSAREAGEGANSPLHF

j_gene: TRBJ2-5
len: 15
v_gene: TRBV7-7
CDR3aa: CASSPTGLAQETQYF

j_gene: TRBJ2-7
len: 13
v_gene: TRBV12-3/TRBV12-4
CDR3aa: CASSKDRPYEQYF

j_gene: TRBJ2-7
len: 14
v_gene: TRBV10-3
CDR3aa: CATTLGTSAYEQYF

j_gene: TRBJ2-5
len: 16
v_gene: TRBV5-1
CDR3aa: CASSSTGTSIGETQYF

j_gene: TRBJ2-2
len: 16
v_gene: TRBV2
CDR3aa: CASRTLAGDPTGELFF

j_gene: TRBJ2-3
len: 15
v_gene: TRBV7-2
CDR3aa: CASSLGWGAFNTQYF

j_gene: TRBJ2-1
len: 15
v_gene: TRBV6-5
CDR3aa: CASSSSGSVFNEQFF

j_gene: TRBJ1-1
len: 13
v_gene: TRBV29-1
CDR3aa: CSVVRTVNTEAFF

j_gene: TRBJ2-5
len: 13
v_gene: TRBV20-1
CDR3aa: CSARGRGVETQYF

j_gene: TRBJ1-1
len: 12
v_gene: TRBV5-1
CDR3aa: CASSQPNTEAFF

j_gene: TRBJ2-3
len: 14
v_gene: TRBV5-1
CDR3aa: CASAGLAGADTQYF

j_gene: TRBJ2-7
len: 14
v_gene: TRBV20-1
CDR3aa: CSAKGGGNLGEQYF

j_gene: TRBJ2-4
len: 17
v_gene: TRBV3-1
CDR3aa: CASSQGLGQGRGNIQYF

j_gene: TRBJ2-2
len: 15
v_gene: TRBV4-1
CDR3aa: CASSQVTSNTGELFF

j_gene: TRBJ2-7
len: 13
v_gene: TRBV10-3
CDR3aa: CAIRIGTDYEQYF

j_gene: TRBJ1-3
len: 14
v_gene: TRBV5-6
CDR3aa: CASSLWGSGNTIYF

j_gene: TRBJ2-3
len: 13
v_gene: TRBV10-3
CDR3aa: CAMAGLVTDTQYF

j_gene: TRBJ1-4
len: 14
v_gene: TRBV20-1
CDR3aa: CSATPGATNEKLFF

j_gene: TRBJ2-3
len: 20
v_gene: TRBV24-1
CDR3aa: CATSGTTGIDSGRFTDTQYF

j_gene: TRBJ2-5
len: 15
v_gene: TRBV6-1
CDR3aa: CASTVRGGRQETQYF

j_gene: TRBJ2-3
len: 16
v_gene: TRBV4-1
CDR3aa: CASSPKSAGGTDTQYF

j_gene: TRBJ2-1
len: 14
v_gene: TRBV20-1
CDR3aa: CSASNRNSYNEQFF

j_gene: TRBJ2-4
len: 16
v_gene: TRBV5-1
CDR3aa: CASSLVGSLAKNIQYF

j_gene: TRBJ1-2
len: 15
v_gene: TRBV5-1
CDR3aa: CASSLDKAANYGYTF

j_gene: TRBJ2-3
len: 13
v_gene: TRBV24-1
CDR3aa: CATSDLRRSTQYF

j_gene: TRBJ1-1
len: 15
v_gene: TRBV6-1
CDR3aa: CASSQLQGAKTEAFF

j_gene: TRBJ1-5
len: 15
v_gene: TRBV15
CDR3aa: CATSRDKGNNQPQHF

j_gene: TRBJ1-5
len: 12
v_gene: TRBV6-1
CDR3aa: CASSEWGQPQHF

j_gene: TRBJ1-3
len: 16
v_gene: TRBV6-5
CDR3aa: CASSYSGQGSGNTIYF

j_gene: TRBJ2-2
len: 17
v_gene: TRBV6-5
CDR3aa: CASSYSLAGGPGGELFF

j_gene: TRBJ2-5
len: 11
v_gene: TRBV7-2
CDR3aa: CASSPSGTQYF

j_gene: TRBJ2-3
len: 13
v_gene: TRBV7-2
CDR3aa: CASSLGSVGRVYF

j_gene: TRBJ2-3
len: 15
v_gene: TRBV7-8
CDR3aa: CASSLVQLSTDTQYF

j_gene: TRBJ1-1
len: 13
v_gene: TRBV11-2
CDR3aa: CASSSAGGRGAFF

j_gene: TRBJ2-1
len: 16
v_gene: TRBV4-1
CDR3aa: CASSQESGASGNEQFF